This TCR beta chain was recovered during a study of T cell repertoires in cytomegalovirus infection. Worth noting for this clonotype: As yet, its antigen is unknown.

Each CDR3 protein gets one entry after TCRdb re-called the reads with MiXCR. Of over 45,000 distinct CDR3 sequences listed, 20% to 25% are singletons. The CDR3 spans 15 residues. The V gene end was trimmed by 5 bases and the J gene end by 1 base; junction bases not matched to a gene: 4. Germline V gene sequence: CDR1 MNHEY, CDR2 SMNVEV (reference sequence). The source was CD8+ T cells from cultured PBMCs, collected from culture after CMV antigen stimulation. The V call is TRBV27, the J call TRBJ2-1, with 8 nucleotides matching TRBD1. The receptor's source is a human donor in good health (CMV status not recorded). Some clones in this sample may be carry-over from other donors' samples. DNA of the CDR3: TGTGCCAGCAGTCCCCGGACAGGGTCCTACAATGAGCAGTTCTTC. Amino acids: CASSPRTGSYNEQFF.